The entry below describes one T cell receptor (beta chain). No antigen is known for it. No per-base quality is available; no much larger clone lies one base away. The CDR3 contains 14 residues, cysteine and phenylalanine counted. Only CDR3 DNA remains: 42 bases, in frame from the first base. Sequences MDHEN (CDR1) and SYDVKM (CDR2) are obtained from the germline V gene. Trimming removed 3 bases from V and 5 bases from J, leaving 13 bases between the germline ends. The immunoSEQ platform was used to sequence TCR beta CDR3 regions at survey depth. The QIAamp DNA micro kit was used to extract genomic DNA from every cultured and uncultured CD8+ T cell population. On the authors' methods: Any sample with under 5,000 productive reads was excluded, and this exclusion removed about 6.5% of the roughly 80 cultures stimulated with HIV peptides. A MANAFEST web app trimmed sequences to CDR3 and removed nonproductive sequences, CDR3s under 5 amino acids, and those not starting C or ending F/W. For a clonotype to count as antigen-specific, the clonotype had to expand relative to the no-peptide control in at least 2 of 3 replicates at FDR 0.01, and only within one epitope family. A specific clonotype also had to show a frequency at least fivefold higher than in wells stimulated with peptides from other epitope families. Sourced from immuneACCESS, this table was stored by TCRdb with only in-frame sequences that have V and J called. A share of the clones is absent; for the studies checked, an unresolved V gene accounts for under half, and the remainder has no known explanation. Clone size and V and J calls were adopted from that table, with D and trimming inferred from the DNA. In this sample the table shows approximately 4,800 clones, about 62% of which occur a single time. In total, the top ten clones hold less than 45% of the sample.

The data stem from a study of CD8 T cell repertoires and HIV-1 epitope variants (dated by TCRdb to about 2020). For the wider study: T cells were stimulated in separate culture wells with each of twenty-five peptides representing autologous and known Gag and Nef epitope variants. Among the control conditions were a peptide pool of CMV, EBV and flu, the Ebola AY9 epitope serving as a negative control, and a well with no peptide. Running each culture condition in triplicate, except for one peptide done in duplicate, gave a total of 70 to 85 T cell cultures. Cultures were maintained for around 10 days in IMDM with gentamicin, and half-media changes adding IL-2, IL-7 and IL-15 were performed on days 3 and 7. Using the EasySep Human T Cell Enrichment Kit, T cells were enriched and then co-cultured with an equal number of autologous T cell-negative cells acting as antigen-presenting cells. An aliquot of 1M T cells was saved as an uncultured baseline condition, separate from the roughly 83 T cell cultures. The epitopes tested covered three Gag epitope families plus Nef HW9 and YT9.

The EasySep Human CD8+ T Cell Enrichment Kit was used on day 10 to isolate CD8+ T cells from every culture. The full study reports these points: About 5 clonotypes recognized the Nef KF9 family and one the HW9 family, with no responses to the TAALDMSHF plasma variant. Under ten antigen-specific TCR beta clonotypes were identified, and five or six of them appeared cross-reactive for autologous or known escape epitope variants. The assay identified only TCR beta chains and indicated proliferation to antigen, not T cell function or cytokine profile.

The chain uses TRBV28 and TRBJ1-2; possibly the D gene is TRBD1, per 5 matching bases. This receptor was obtained from a male donor with HIV. The sequenced sample consisted of cultured CD8+ T cells derived from PBMCs. The CDR3 region: CASSFSREYYGYTF. The base sequence is TGTGCCAGCAGTTTCTCCAGGGAATATTATGGCTACACCTTC.